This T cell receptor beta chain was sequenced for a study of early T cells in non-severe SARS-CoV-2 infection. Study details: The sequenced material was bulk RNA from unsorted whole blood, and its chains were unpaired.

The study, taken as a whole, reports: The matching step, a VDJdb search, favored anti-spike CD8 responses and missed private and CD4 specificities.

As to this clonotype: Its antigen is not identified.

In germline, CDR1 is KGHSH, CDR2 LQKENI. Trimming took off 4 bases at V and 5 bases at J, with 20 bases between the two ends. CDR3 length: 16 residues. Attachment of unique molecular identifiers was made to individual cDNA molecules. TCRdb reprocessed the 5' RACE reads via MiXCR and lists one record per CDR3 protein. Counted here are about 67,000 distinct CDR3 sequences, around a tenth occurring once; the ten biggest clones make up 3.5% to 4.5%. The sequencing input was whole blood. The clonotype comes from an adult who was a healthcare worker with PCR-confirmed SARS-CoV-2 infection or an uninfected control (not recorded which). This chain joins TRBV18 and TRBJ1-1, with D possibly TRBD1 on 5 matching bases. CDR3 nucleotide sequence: TGTGCCAGCTCACTCAATCATGGCGGCCGGGGGACTGAAGCTTTCTTT. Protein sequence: CASSLNHGGRGTEAFF.